These T cell receptor beta chains were read from a single sample in a study of T cells in Graves' hyperthyroidism and ophthalmopathy. TCRdb reprocessed the multiplex PCR reads via MiXCR and lists one record per CDR3 protein. This table has approximately 400,000 distinct CDR3 sequences, 11% to 15% appearing once. The sample was blood. The receptors derive from a man aged 50 to 59 with Graves' ophthalmopathy. CDR3s include the opening cysteine and the closing phenylalanine or tryptophan. The D gene is left open where the match is weak. Rows may omit the clone size; those that give it use once, few, many or a size class.

v_call: TRBV12-3/TRBV12-4
clone_size: many
d_call: .
j_call: TRBJ2-7
cdr3_aa: CASSLPRKSLTAYEQYF
cdr3_nt: TGTGCCAGCAGTTTACCCCGAAAATCTCTTACCGCCTACGAGCAGTACTTC

v_call: TRBV13
clone_size: many
d_call: TRBD1
j_call: TRBJ1-3
cdr3_aa: CASSGSTGVGNTIYF
cdr3_nt: TGTGCCAGCAGCGGATCCACAGGGGTTGGAAACACCATATATTTT

v_call: TRBV4-1
clone_size: .
d_call: TRBD2
j_call: TRBJ2-7
cdr3_aa: CASSQPPGSGGNVQYF
cdr3_nt: TGCGCCAGCAGCCAACCCCCCGGTAGCGGGGGTAATGTGCAGTACTTC

v_call: TRBV27
clone_size: few
d_call: .
j_call: TRBJ2-1
cdr3_aa: CASSFGTLPYNEQFF
cdr3_nt: TGTGCCAGCAGTTTTGGGACTCTCCCCTACAATGAGCAGTTCTTC

v_call: TRBV7-7
clone_size: .
d_call: .
j_call: TRBJ2-1
cdr3_aa: CASSLDGALYNEQFF
cdr3_nt: TGTGCTAGCAGCTTAGATGGGGCCCTATACAATGAGCAGTTCTTC

v_call: TRBV15
clone_size: .
d_call: .
j_call: TRBJ1-1
cdr3_aa: CATSREMTRNTEAFF
cdr3_nt: TGTGCCACCAGCAGAGAAATGACGAGGAACACTGAAGCTTTCTTT

v_call: TRBV15
clone_size: few
d_call: .
j_call: TRBJ1-4
cdr3_aa: CATSRGRPTNEKLFF
cdr3_nt: TGTGCCACCAGCAGAGGACGGCCAACTAATGAAAAACTGTTTTTT

v_call: TRBV3-1
clone_size: many
d_call: TRBD2
j_call: TRBJ2-3
cdr3_aa: CASSHLLAGGPSTDTQYF
cdr3_nt: TGTGCCAGCAGCCATTTGCTAGCGGGAGGGCCGAGTACAGATACGCAGTATTTT

v_call: TRBV3-1
clone_size: .
d_call: .
j_call: TRBJ2-7
cdr3_aa: CASSPSGTASHEQYF
cdr3_nt: TGTGCCAGCAGCCCCTCCGGGACGGCCTCCCACGAGCAGTACTTC

v_call: TRBV29-1
clone_size: .
d_call: .
j_call: TRBJ1-5
cdr3_aa: CSVEGVGNQPQHF
cdr3_nt: TGCAGCGTTGAAGGAGTGGGCAATCAGCCCCAGCATTTT

v_call: TRBV9
clone_size: .
d_call: .
j_call: TRBJ1-1
cdr3_aa: CASSPPAGFAAFF
cdr3_nt: TGTGCCAGCAGCCCTCCCGCGGGGTTTGCAGCTTTCTTT

v_call: TRBV20-1
clone_size: many
d_call: TRBD2
j_call: TRBJ2-3
cdr3_aa: CSGLAGPDTQYF
cdr3_nt: TGCAGTGGACTAGCGGGGCCGGATACGCAGTATTTT

v_call: TRBV9
clone_size: many
d_call: .
j_call: TRBJ2-5
cdr3_aa: CASSSTLGGLETQYF
cdr3_nt: TGTGCCAGCAGCTCGACCCTCGGCGGTTTGGAGACCCAGTACTTC

v_call: TRBV19
clone_size: few
d_call: .
j_call: TRBJ2-1
cdr3_aa: CASTPSPPERAFF
cdr3_nt: TGTGCCAGTACCCCTTCCCCGCCCGAGAGGGCGTTCTTC

v_call: TRBV19
clone_size: .
d_call: TRBD2
j_call: TRBJ2-3
cdr3_aa: CASRWSGVGDTQYF
cdr3_nt: TGTGCCAGTAGATGGAGCGGGGTTGGTGATACGCAGTATTTT

v_call: TRBV7-9
clone_size: few
d_call: TRBD2
j_call: TRBJ2-1
cdr3_aa: CASSFGAGESNEQFF
cdr3_nt: TGTGCCAGCAGCTTTGGAGCGGGAGAGTCCAATGAGCAGTTCTTC

v_call: TRBV7-9
clone_size: few
d_call: .
j_call: TRBJ1-2
cdr3_aa: CASSPDWGIGYTF
cdr3_nt: TGTGCCAGCAGCCCAGACTGGGGGATTGGCTACACCTTC

v_call: TRBV29-1
clone_size: .
d_call: .
j_call: TRBJ1-4
cdr3_aa: CSVFFATNEKLFF
cdr3_nt: TGCAGCGTCTTTTTCGCAACTAATGAAAAACTGTTTTTT

v_call: TRBV10-3
clone_size: .
d_call: .
j_call: TRBJ2-7
cdr3_aa: CAIAGGQGYEQYF
cdr3_nt: TGTGCCATCGCTGGGGGGCAGGGGTACGAGCAGTACTTC

v_call: TRBV10-3
clone_size: few
d_call: .
j_call: TRBJ2-2
cdr3_aa: CAISGSQGLVSGELFF
cdr3_nt: TGTGCCATCAGTGGGTCCCAGGGATTGGTCTCCGGGGAGCTGTTTTTT

v_call: TRBV10-3
clone_size: many
d_call: .
j_call: TRBJ2-1
cdr3_aa: CAISDRGKDNEQFF
cdr3_nt: TGTGCCATCAGTGACAGGGGAAAGGACAATGAGCAGTTCTTC

v_call: TRBV28
clone_size: many
d_call: .
j_call: TRBJ2-7
cdr3_aa: CASSPRTIAYEQYF
cdr3_nt: TGTGCCAGCAGCCCTAGGACAATCGCCTACGAGCAGTACTTC

v_call: TRBV30
clone_size: many
d_call: .
j_call: TRBJ1-2
cdr3_aa: CALNRDYGYTF
cdr3_nt: TGTGCCTTAAACAGGGACTATGGCTACACCTTC

v_call: TRBV2
clone_size: many
d_call: .
j_call: TRBJ2-1
cdr3_aa: CASTRAYKQFF
cdr3_nt: TGTGCCAGCACCCGTGCATATAAGCAGTTCTTC

v_call: TRBV10-3
clone_size: few
d_call: .
j_call: TRBJ2-5
cdr3_aa: CAISESTQETQYF
cdr3_nt: TGTGCCATCAGTGAGTCTACCCAAGAGACCCAGTACTTC